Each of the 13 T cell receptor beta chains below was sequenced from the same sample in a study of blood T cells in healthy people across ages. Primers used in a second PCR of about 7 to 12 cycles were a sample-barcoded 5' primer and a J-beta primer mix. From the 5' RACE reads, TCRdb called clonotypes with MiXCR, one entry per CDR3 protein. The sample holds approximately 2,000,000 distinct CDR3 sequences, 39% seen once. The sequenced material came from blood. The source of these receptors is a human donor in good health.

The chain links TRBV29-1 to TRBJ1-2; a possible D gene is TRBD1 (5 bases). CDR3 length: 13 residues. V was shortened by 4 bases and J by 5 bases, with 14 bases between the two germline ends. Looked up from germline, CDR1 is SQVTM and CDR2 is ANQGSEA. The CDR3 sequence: CSVGRALNYGYTF. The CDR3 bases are TGCAGCGTTGGCAGGGCCCTCAATTATGGCTACACCTTC.

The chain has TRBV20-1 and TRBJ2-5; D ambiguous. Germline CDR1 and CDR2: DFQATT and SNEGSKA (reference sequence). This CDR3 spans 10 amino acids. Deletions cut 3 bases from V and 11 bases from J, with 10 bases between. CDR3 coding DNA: TGCAGTGCTAGGACAAATGAGCAGTACTTC. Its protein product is CSARTNEQYF.

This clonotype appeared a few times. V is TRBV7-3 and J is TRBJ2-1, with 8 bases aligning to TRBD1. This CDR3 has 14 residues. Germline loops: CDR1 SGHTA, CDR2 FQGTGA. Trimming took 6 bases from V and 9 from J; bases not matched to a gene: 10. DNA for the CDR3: TGTGCCAGCAGTTTTCCCGACAGGGGTGGTGAGCAGTTCTTC. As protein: CASSFPDRGGEQFF.

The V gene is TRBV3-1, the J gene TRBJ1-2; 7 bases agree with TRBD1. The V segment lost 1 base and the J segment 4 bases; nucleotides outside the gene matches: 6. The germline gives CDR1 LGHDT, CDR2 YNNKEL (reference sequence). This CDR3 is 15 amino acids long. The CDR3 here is CASSQGSRGPYGYTF. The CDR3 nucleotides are TGTGCCAGCAGCCAAGGATCTAGGGGGCCCTATGGCTACACCTTC. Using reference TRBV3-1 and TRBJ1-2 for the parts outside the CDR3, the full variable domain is DTAVSQTPKYLVTQMGNDKSIKCEQNLGHDTMYWYKQDSKKFLKIMFSYNNKELIINETVPNRFSPKSPDKAHLNLHINSLELGDSAVYFCASSQGSRGPYGYTFGSGTRLTVV.

Written as DNA, the CDR3 is TGTGCCAGCAGCGACGGCCAGAAGACCGCATTAGCCAAAAACATTCAGTACTTC. It specifies CASSDGQKTALAKNIQYF. The chain uses TRBV16 and TRBJ2-4; D remains unclear. With 5 bases removed from V and 0 bases from J, the gap between germline ends came to 20 bases. The CDR3 is 18 residues long. The germline CDR1 and CDR2 sequences are KGHSY and FQNENV.

The CDR3 spells CASSSGTAHGYTF. CDR3 DNA sequence: TGTGCCAGCAGCTCCGGGACAGCCCATGGCTACACCTTC. J is TRBJ1-2 and V is TRBV7-9; 7 bases are a match to TRBD1. Germline V lookup: CDR1 SEHNR, CDR2 FQNEAQ (reference sequence). The length of the CDR3 is 13 residues. The junction had 5 bases not matched to a gene; V was cut back by 4 bases and J by 6 bases.

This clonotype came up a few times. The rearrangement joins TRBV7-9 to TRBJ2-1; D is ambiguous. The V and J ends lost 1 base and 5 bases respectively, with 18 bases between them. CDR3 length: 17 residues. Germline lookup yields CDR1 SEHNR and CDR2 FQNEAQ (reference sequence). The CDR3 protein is CASSLGGGLPLDNEQFF. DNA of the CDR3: TGTGCCAGCAGCTTAGGTGGTGGCCTGCCCTTAGACAATGAGCAGTTCTTC.

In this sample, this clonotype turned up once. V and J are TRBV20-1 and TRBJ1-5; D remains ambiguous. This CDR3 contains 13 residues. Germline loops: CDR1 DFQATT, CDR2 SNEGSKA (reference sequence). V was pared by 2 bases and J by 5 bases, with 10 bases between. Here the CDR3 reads CSARQEPDQPQHF. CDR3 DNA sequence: TGCAGTGCTAGACAAGAGCCGGATCAGCCCCAGCATTTT.

This chain's CDR3 is CASSLIGTSYTDTQYF. CDR3 nucleotide sequence: TGTGCCAGCAGCTTGATTGGGACCTCCTACACAGATACGCAGTATTTT. This sequence joins TRBV5-6 and TRBJ2-3; D might be TRBD1 or TRBD2, each matching 5 bases. CDR1 is SGHDT, CDR2 YYEEEE, per germline. Between the trimmed V and J ends, which lost 1 base and 2 bases, there was a span of 14 bases. The CDR3 is 16 residues long.

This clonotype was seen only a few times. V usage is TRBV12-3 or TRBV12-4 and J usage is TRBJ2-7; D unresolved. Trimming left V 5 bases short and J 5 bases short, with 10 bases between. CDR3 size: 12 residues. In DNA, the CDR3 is TGTGCCAGCAGTCGAAGCCCCCACGAGCAGTACTTC. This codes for CASSRSPHEQYF.

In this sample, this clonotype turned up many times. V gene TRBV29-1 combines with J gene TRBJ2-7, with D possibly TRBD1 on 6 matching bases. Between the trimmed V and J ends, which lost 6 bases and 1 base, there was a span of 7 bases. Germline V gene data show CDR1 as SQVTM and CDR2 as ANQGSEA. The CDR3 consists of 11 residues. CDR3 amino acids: CSVGTSYEQYF. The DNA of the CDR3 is TGCAGCGTCGGGACATCCTACGAGCAGTACTTC.

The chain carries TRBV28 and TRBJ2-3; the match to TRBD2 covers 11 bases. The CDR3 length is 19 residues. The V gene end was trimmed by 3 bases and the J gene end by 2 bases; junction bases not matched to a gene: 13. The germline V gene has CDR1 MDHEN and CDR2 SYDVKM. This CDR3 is CASSFRYLAGGSTTDTQYF. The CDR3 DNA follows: TGTGCCAGCAGTTTTCGGTACCTAGCGGGGGGCTCTACCACAGATACGCAGTATTTT.

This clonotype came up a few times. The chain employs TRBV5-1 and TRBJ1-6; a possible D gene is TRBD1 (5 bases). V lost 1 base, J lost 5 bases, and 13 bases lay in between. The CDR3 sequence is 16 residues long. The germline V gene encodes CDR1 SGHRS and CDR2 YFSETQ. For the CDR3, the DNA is TGCGCCAGCAGCTTGTACGGGGGTAAGGATAATTCACCCCTCCACTTT. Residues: CASSLYGGKDNSPLHF.